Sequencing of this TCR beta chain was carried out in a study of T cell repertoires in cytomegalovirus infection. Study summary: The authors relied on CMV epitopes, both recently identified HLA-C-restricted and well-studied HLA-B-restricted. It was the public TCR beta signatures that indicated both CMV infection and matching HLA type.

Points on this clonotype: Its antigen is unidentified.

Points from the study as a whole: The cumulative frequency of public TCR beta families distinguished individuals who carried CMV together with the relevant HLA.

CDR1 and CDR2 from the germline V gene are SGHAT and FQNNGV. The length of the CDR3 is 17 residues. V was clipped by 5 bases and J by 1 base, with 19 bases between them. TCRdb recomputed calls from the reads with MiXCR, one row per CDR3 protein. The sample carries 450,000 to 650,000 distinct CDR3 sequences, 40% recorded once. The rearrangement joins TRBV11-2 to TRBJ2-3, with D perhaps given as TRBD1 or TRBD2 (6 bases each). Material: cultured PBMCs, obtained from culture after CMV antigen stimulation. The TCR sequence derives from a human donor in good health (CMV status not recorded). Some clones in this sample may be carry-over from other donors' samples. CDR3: CASSGEKGGSGTDTQYF. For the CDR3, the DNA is TGTGCCAGCAGCGGCGAGAAAGGGGGGAGCGGCACAGATACGCAGTATTTT.